Described below is a single T cell receptor beta chain sequence and its context. Cells were sorted from thawed PBMC rested overnight and stained with GMM-loaded CD1B tetramer, viability dye and anti-CD3. The lipid loaded on the CD1B tetramers was C32 glucose monomycolate from Rhodococcus equi. PBMC for tetramer sorting were first depleted of CD14-expressing monocytes. About 100,000 tetramer-negative cells were sorted from each donor. This specimen belongs to a study of T cells in tuberculosis. The study, taken as a whole, reports: The stringent gate may have excluded weak CD1B-GMM tetramer binders.

CDR1 is SGHTA and CDR2 is FQGNSA in the germline V gene. V gave up 3 bases and J gave up 4 bases; unmatched junction bases: 4. This CDR3 has 14 amino acids. TCR-alpha and TCR-beta chains were sequenced unpaired. Sequencing was performed with immunoSEQ multiplex PCR; in TCRdb, only in-frame clones are kept and a portion is missing. The data contain 88,000 or so clones, roughly 91% of them seen just once; the ten biggest clones take up approximately 2%. The chain employs TRBV7-2 and TRBJ2-3, with 7 bases fitting TRBD2. The sequenced sample was CD1b-GMM tetramer-negative cells sorted from PBMCs. The origin of this receptor is an adult woman with latent tuberculosis. The CDR3 nucleotides read TGTGCCAGCAGCTTTAGACTAGCTGCAGATACGCAGTATTTT. This encodes CASSFRLAADTQYF.